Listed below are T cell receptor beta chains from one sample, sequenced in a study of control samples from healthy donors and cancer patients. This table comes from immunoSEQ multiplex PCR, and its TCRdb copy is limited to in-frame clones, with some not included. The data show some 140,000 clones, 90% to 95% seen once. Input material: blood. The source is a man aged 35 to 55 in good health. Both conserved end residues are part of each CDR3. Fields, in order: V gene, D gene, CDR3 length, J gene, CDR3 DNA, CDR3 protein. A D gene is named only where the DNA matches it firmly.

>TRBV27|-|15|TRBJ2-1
TGTGCCAGCAGCCCAAAGGTTGGCTACTACAATGAGCAGTTCTTC
CASSPKVGYYNEQFF
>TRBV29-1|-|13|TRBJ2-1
TGCAGCGTTGGTCGGGGGGCCTCCGGGGAGCAGTTCTTC
CSVGRGASGEQFF
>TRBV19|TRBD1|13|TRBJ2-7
TGTGCCAGTAGTCCGACAGGGGACTACGAGCAGTACTTC
CASSPTGDYEQYF
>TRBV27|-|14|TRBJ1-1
TGTGCCAGCAGTTTTCAGGGAGGGAGCACTGAAGCTTTCTTT
CASSFQGGSTEAFF
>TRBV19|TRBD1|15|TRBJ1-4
TGTGCCAGCGGACAGGGAGGGCGGTCAACTGAAAAACTGTTTTTT
CASGQGGRSTEKLFF
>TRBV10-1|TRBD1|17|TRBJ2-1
TGCGCCAGCAGTGAGTCACGGGACAGGGGTCAAACGATAAAGCAGTTCTTC
CASSESRDRGQTIKQFF
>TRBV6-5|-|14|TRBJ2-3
TGTGCCAGCAGTTACCTGGCAGGGAGAGATACGCAGTATTTT
CASSYLAGRDTQYF
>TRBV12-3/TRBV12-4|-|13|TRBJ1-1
TGTGCCAGCAGCCTCTACAGGGACACTGAAGCTTTCTTT
CASSLYRDTEAFF
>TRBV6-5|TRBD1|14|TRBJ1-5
TGTGCCAGCAGCCGACAGGGCGGGGGTCAGCCCCAGCATTTT
CASSRQGGGQPQHF
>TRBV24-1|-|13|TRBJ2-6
TGTGCCACCAGTGATTTGAACACCAACGTCCTGACTTTC
CATSDLNTNVLTF
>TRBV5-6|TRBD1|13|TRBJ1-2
TGTGCCAGCAGCTGGACAGGGAGGTATGGCTACACCTTC
CASSWTGRYGYTF
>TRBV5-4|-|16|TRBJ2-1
TGTGCCAGCAGCTTGGGGAAGGAGAGCTCCTACAATGAGCAGTTCTTC
CASSLGKESSYNEQFF
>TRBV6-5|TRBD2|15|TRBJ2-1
TGTGCCAGCAGCTCCCCAGCGGGGCCCTACAATGAGCAGTTCTTC
CASSSPAGPYNEQFF
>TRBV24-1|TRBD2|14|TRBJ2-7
TGTGCCACCAGCACGGGACTAGCTGGCTACGAGCAGTACTTC
CATSTGLAGYEQYF
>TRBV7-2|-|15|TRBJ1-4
TGTGCCAGCAGCTCCAGACATACAACTAATGAAAAACTGTTTTTT
CASSSRHTTNEKLFF
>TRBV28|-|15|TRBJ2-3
TGTGCCAGCAGTCTGGGTAGCGAGGGGTGGGATACGCAGTATTTT
CASSLGSEGWDTQYF
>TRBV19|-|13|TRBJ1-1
TGTGCCAGTAGTTCTACAGGTAACACTGAAGCTTTCTTT
CASSSTGNTEAFF
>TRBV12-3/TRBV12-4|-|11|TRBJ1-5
TGTGCCAGCAGCTTCGGGGGGCCCCAGCATTTT
CASSFGGPQHF
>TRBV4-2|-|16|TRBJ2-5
TGTGCCAGCAGCCATCAAGTGGCGGGGCCAGGGGAGACCCAGTACTTC
CASSHQVAGPGETQYF
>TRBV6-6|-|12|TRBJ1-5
TGTGCCAGCAGTTCCCCCAATCAGCCCCAGCATTTT
CASSSPNQPQHF
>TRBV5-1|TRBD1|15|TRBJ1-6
TGCGCCAGCAGCTTGGAGGGGGCGCAGGGTTCACCCCTCCACTTT
CASSLEGAQGSPLHF
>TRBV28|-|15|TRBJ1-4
TGTGCCAGCAGTTTATGGGGGGGCGCGGATGAAAAACTGTTTTTT
CASSLWGGADEKLFF
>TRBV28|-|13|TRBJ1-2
TGTGCCAGCAGTTTGCCGACGCCACGGGGCTACACCTTC
CASSLPTPRGYTF
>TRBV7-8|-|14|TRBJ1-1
TGTGCCAGCAGCCTTAGACGGGAGAACACTGAAGCTTTCTTT
CASSLRRENTEAFF
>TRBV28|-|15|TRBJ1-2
TGTGCCAGCAGTTCGGGACCTACAGGGACCTATGGCTACACCTTC
CASSSGPTGTYGYTF
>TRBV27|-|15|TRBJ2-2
TGTGCCAGCAGTTTAGGGCAACCGAACACCGGGGAGCTGTTTTTT
CASSLGQPNTGELFF
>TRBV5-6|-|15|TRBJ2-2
TGTGCCAGCAGGAGATGGGGGGCGAACACCGGGGAGCTGTTTTTT
CASRRWGANTGELFF
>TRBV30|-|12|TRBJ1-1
TGTGCCCGGGCCAGGGCGAACACTGAAGCTTTCTTT
CARARANTEAFF
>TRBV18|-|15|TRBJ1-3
TGTGCCAGCTCACCACAACAGGTCGGAGGAAACACCATATATTTT
CASSPQQVGGNTIYF